The 3 T cell receptor beta chains below come from one sample, sequenced in a study of T cell responses to AZD1222 COVID-19 vaccine. The table came from immunoSEQ multiplex PCR; TCRdb's copy has only in-frame clones and leaves some out. Among 95,000 to 150,000 clones, around 83% were seen once, and the ten largest hold around 4.4%. Specimen: peripheral blood, collected 28 days after the second AZD1222 dose. The receptors were gathered from an adult who received the AZD1222 COVID-19 vaccine.

The rearrangement links TRBV28 to TRBJ1-1; 7 nucleotides align to TRBD1. The CDR3 spans 16 residues. The V gene end was trimmed by 5 bases and the J gene end by 0 bases; junction bases not matched to a gene: 9. Germline V gene lookup returns CDR1 MDHEN and CDR2 SYDVKM. CDR3 region: CASSSPGQRMNTEAFF. CDR3 nucleotide sequence: TGTGCCAGCAGTAGTCCGGGACAGAGGATGAACACTGAAGCTTTCTTT.

This clone turned up a few times. The J gene is TRBJ2-3, the V gene TRBV5-6; D remains ambiguous. Germline V gives CDR1 SGHDT, CDR2 YYEEEE. The CDR3 is 16 amino acids. V lost 4 bases, J lost 3 bases, and 18 bases lay in between. The DNA for the CDR3 is TGTGCCAGCAGCCCCACTGGACCCCCGCCTACAGATACGCAGTATTTT. Protein: CASSPTGPPPTDTQYF.

The chain combines TRBV30 with TRBJ2-5; 10 bases fit TRBD2. V lost 4 bases, J lost 1 base, and 6 bases stayed unmatched. The CDR3 sequence is 15 residues long. In germline, CDR1 is GTSNPN, CDR2 SVGIG (reference sequence). CDR3 residues: CAWKSSGGLQETQYF. The CDR3 bases are TGTGCCTGGAAGTCTAGCGGGGGCCTCCAAGAGACCCAGTACTTC.